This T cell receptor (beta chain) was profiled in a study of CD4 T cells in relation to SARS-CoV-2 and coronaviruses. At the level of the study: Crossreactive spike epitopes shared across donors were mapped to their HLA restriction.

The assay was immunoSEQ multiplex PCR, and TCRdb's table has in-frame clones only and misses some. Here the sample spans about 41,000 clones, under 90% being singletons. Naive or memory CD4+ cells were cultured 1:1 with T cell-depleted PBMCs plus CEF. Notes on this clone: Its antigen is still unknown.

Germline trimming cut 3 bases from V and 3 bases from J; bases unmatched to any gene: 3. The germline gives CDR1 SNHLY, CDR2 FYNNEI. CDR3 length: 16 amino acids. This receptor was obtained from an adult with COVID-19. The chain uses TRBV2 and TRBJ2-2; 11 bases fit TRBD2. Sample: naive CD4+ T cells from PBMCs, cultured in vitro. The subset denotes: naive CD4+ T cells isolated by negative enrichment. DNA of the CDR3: TGTGCCAGCAGTGATCTAGCGGGGGGCTACACCGGGGAGCTGTTTTTT. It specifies CASSDLAGGYTGELFF.